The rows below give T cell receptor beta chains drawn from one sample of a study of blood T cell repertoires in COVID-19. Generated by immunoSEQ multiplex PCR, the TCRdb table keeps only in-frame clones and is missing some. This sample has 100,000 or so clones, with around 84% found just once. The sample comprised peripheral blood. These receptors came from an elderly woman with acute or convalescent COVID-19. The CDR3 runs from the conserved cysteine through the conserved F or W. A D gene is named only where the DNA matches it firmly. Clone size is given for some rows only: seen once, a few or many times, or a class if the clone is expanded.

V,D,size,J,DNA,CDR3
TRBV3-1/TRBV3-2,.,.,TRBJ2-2,TGTGCCAGCAGTCGTTCTAGCACCGGGGAGCTGTTTTTT,CASSRSSTGELFF
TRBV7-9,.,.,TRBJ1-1,TGTGCCAGCAGCTCCTCTCAGTGGCTGAACACTGAAGCTTTCTTT,CASSSSQWLNTEAFF
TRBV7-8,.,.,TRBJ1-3,TGTGCCAGCAGCTCCATGGGAGGGCGAAGCTCTGGAAACACCATATATTTT,CASSSMGGRSSGNTIYF
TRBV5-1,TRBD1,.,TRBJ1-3,TGCGCCAGCAGCCCGACAGGGGGGGAAAACACCATATATTTT,CASSPTGGENTIYF
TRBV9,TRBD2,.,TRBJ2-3,TGTGCCAGCAGGACTAGCGGGAGGAGCACAGATACGCAGTATTTT,CASRTSGRSTDTQYF
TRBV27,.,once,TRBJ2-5,TGTGCCAGCAGGGGCTCATGGGGCGAGACCCAGTACTTC,CASRGSWGETQYF
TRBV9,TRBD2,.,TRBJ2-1,TGTGCCAGCAGCGTAGGCCTAGCGGATGCCAATGAGCAGTTCTTC,CASSVGLADANEQFF
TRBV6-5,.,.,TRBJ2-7,TGTGCCACATCAGGGTCCTACGAGCAGTACTTC,CATSGSYEQYF
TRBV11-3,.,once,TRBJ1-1,TGTGCCAGCAGCTTCCAGTTCAACACTGAAGCTTTCTTT,CASSFQFNTEAFF
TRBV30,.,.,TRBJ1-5,TGTGCCTGGAGCCCCCCGGGGGACAATCAGCCCCAGCATTTT,CAWSPPGDNQPQHF
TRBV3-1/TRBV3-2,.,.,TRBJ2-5,TGTGCCAGCAGCCAGACAGGAGTCCAGTACTTC,CASSQTGVQYF
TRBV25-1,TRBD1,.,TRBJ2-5,TGTGCCAGCAGTGGATGGACAGGGGGTGATGAGACCCAGTACTTC,CASSGWTGGDETQYF
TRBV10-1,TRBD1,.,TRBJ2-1,TGCGCCAGCAGTTCGACAGGGACCACCTACAATGAGCAGTTCTTC,CASSSTGTTYNEQFF
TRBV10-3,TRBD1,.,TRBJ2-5,TGTGCCATCAGGGACAGGGGGCCGGAGACCCAGTACTTC,CAIRDRGPETQYF
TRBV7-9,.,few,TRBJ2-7,TGTGCCAGCAGCTCACAGGGATCCATTTTGTTTAGCGAGCAGTACTTC,CASSSQGSILFSEQYF
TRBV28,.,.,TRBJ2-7,TGTGCCAGCAGTTCCCTCGAGCAGTACTTC,CASSSLEQYF
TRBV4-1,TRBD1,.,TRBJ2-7,TGCGCCAGCAGTTTCGGGACAGGGGGAAAGAACGAGCAGTACTTC,CASSFGTGGKNEQYF
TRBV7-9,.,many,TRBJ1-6,TGTGCCAGCAGCCAAGCCGTTCCGGCCCTCCACTTT,CASSQAVPALHF
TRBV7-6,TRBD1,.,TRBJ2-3,TGTGCCAGCAGCTTAGTAGGGGGCGTGGATACGCAGTATTTT,CASSLVGGVDTQYF
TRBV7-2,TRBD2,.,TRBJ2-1,TGTGCCAGCAGCCGGGGGGGGACTAGCGGGACCCTTCGGAATGAGCAGTTCTTC,CASSRGGTSGTLRNEQFF
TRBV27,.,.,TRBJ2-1,TGTGCCAGCAGTCCCTGGGGAGGTCTTTCAAATGAGCAGTTCTTC,CASSPWGGLSNEQFF
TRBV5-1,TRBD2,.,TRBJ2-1,TGCGCCAGCAGCACCGGGACTAGCGGCGACCGCGAGCAGTTCTTC,CASSTGTSGDREQFF
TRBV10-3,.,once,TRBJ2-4,TGTGCCATCAGTGAGTGGGACTCCAAAAACATTCAGTACTTC,CAISEWDSKNIQYF
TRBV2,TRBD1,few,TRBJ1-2,TGTGCCAGCAGTGCCGGACAGGGAGGGGACTATGGCTACACCTTC,CASSAGQGGDYGYTF
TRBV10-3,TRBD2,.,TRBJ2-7,TGTGCCACTGGACTAGCGGGAGGACCTAACCGATACGAGCAGTACTTC,CATGLAGGPNRYEQYF
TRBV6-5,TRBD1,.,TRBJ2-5,TGTGCCAGCAGCCCATACACAGGGGTAGAGACCCAGTACTTC,CASSPYTGVETQYF
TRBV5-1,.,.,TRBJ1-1,TGCGCCAGCAGTCTAGGGAGTTCTAGCACTGAAGCTTTCTTT,CASSLGSSSTEAFF
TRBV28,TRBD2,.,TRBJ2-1,TGTGCCAGCAGTGTTCTCGGACTAGCGGGTTTCTCCTACAATGAGCAGTTCTTC,CASSVLGLAGFSYNEQFF
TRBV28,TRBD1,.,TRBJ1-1,TGTGCCAGCATCTTTCGGACAGGGGGAAGAGCTTTCTTT,CASIFRTGGRAFF
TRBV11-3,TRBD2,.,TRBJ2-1,TGTGCCAGCAGCTTAATTAGCGGGAGTTCCTACAATGAGCAGTTCTTC,CASSLISGSSYNEQFF
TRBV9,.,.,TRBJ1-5,TGTGCCAGCAGCGTAGGTCCGGACATGGGGCCCCAGCATTTT,CASSVGPDMGPQHF
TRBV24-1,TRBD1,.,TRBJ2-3,TGTGCCACCAGTGATCCTCCAGGGACAGGCACAGATACGCAGTATTTT,CATSDPPGTGTDTQYF
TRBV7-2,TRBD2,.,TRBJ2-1,TGTGCCAGCAGCTCCCGACTAGCGGGGCGCGGGTCCTACAATGAGCAGTTCTTC,CASSSRLAGRGSYNEQFF
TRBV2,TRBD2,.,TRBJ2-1,TGTGCCAGCAGCCGAAGCGGGAGGTTGAATGAGCAGTTCTTC,CASSRSGRLNEQFF
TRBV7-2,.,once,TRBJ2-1,TGTGCCAGCATTATCTTTTCGGGTTCCTACAATGAGCAGTTCTTC,CASIIFSGSYNEQFF
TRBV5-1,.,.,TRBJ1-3,TGCGCCAGCAGCTCGGGGGACGCCGGGCGGTCTGGAAACACCATATATTTT,CASSSGDAGRSGNTIYF
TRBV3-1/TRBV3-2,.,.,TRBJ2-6,TGTGCCAGCAGCCAAGTCGGCGGATTCTCCACTGGGGCCAACGTCCTGACTTTC,CASSQVGGFSTGANVLTF
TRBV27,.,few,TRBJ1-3,TGTGCCAGCAGCACAGGGCACGGAAACACCATATATTTT,CASSTGHGNTIYF
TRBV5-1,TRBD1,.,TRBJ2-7,TGCGCCAGCAGCTTGGAAGGGACAGCTCCCCGGGCGCAGTACTTC,CASSLEGTAPRAQYF
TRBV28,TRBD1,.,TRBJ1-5,TGTGCCAGCAGTTCACAGGGGGTGAAGGTGCCCCAGCATTTT,CASSSQGVKVPQHF
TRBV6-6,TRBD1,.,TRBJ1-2,TGTGCCAGCACCGAGACAGGGGGAAACTATGGCTACACCTTC,CASTETGGNYGYTF
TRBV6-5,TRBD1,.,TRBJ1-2,TGTGCCAGCAGTCCTTGGACAGGGGAGCATGGCTACACCTTC,CASSPWTGEHGYTF
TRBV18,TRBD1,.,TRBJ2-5,TGTGCCAGCTCACCGATCGGACAGGGACAGACCCAGTACTTC,CASSPIGQGQTQYF
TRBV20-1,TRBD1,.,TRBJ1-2,TGCAGTGCTGGGGGACAGTATGGCTACACCTTC,CSAGGQYGYTF
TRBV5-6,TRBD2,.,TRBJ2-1,TGTGCCAGCAGCCCGGCGGGGGGGACTACCTCCTACAATGAGCAGTTCTTC,CASSPAGGTTSYNEQFF
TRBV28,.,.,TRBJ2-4,TGTGCCAGCAGTTCGGCCCTCCGGGACTTTCTAGCCAAAAACATTCAGTACTTC,CASSSALRDFLAKNIQYF
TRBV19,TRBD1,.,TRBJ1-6,TGTGCCAGTAGTGGGGACAGGGCAACACCCCTCCACTTT,CASSGDRATPLHF
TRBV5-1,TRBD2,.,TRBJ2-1,TGCGCCAGCAGCTTACCTAGCGGGAGTAACGATGAGCAGTTCTTC,CASSLPSGSNDEQFF
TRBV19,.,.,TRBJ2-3,TGTGCCAGTAGTATAGGGCTTTATTCTAGCACAGATACGCAGTATTTT,CASSIGLYSSTDTQYF
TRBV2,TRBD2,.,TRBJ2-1,TGTGCCAGCAGTGGGGCAGGTAGCGGGAGTTGGTCAGGAGAGCAGTTCTTC,CASSGAGSGSWSGEQFF
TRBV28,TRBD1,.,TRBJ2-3,TGTGCCAGCAGTTACGGGACAGGCGTATTTCTGACAGATACGCAGTATTTT,CASSYGTGVFLTDTQYF
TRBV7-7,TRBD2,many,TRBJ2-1,TGTGCCAGCAGCTTAACTAGCCTGGGACTAGAGGGCGATGAGCAGTTCTTC,CASSLTSLGLEGDEQFF
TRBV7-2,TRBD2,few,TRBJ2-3,TGTGCCAGCAGCGCAGGTAGCGGGGTCACAGATACGCAGTATTTT,CASSAGSGVTDTQYF
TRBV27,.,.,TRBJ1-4,TGTGCCAGCCGGGGGAGACTGGGATTGGAAAAACTGTTTTTT,CASRGRLGLEKLFF
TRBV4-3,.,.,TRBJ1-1,TGCGCCAGCAGCCAAGATCTAGGACTCATGAACACTGAAGCTTTCTTT,CASSQDLGLMNTEAFF
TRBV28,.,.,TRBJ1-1,TGTGCCAGCAGTTTAGGGACACCCAACACTGAAGCTTTCTTT,CASSLGTPNTEAFF
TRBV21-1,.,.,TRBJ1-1,TGTGCCAGCAGCAAACGGCGGGGGGCGATGAACACTGAAGCTTTCTTT,CASSKRRGAMNTEAFF